The clone carrying this T cell receptor beta chain has ten or more counts. Its antigen is unknown. The data were taken from a study of identical twins. Unique molecular identifiers were in the cDNA, with template-switch universal primer binding. TCRdb analysed the 5' RACE reads with MiXCR anew, one entry per CDR3 protein. The sample lists roughly 250,000 distinct CDR3 sequences; 6% to 8.5% were seen once. Study-level points and caveats: Models, which agreed with sharing between unrelated individuals, nonetheless underestimated the out-of-frame TCR alpha sharing seen in monozygotic twins. Rather than following the same donors, the conclusions depended on cross-sectional statistical analysis.

This CDR3 contains 15 residues. V shed 0 bases, J shed 1 base, and the junction held 1 base outside the gene matches. CDR1 and CDR2 (germline): LGHNA, YNFKEQ. These data also formed part of another study, on yellow fever vaccine responses in identical twins.

The receptor comes from a woman younger than 35 in good health. The V call is TRBV4-2, the J call TRBJ2-5, with 8 bases identical to TRBD2. The sample comprised CD8+ T cells sorted from blood. This chain's CDR3 is CASSQDREGQETQYF. The CDR3 DNA follows: TGTGCCAGCAGCCAAGATCGGGAGGGCCAAGAGACCCAGTACTTC.